A single sample gave rise to the 28 T cell receptor beta chains below, sequenced in a study of monozygotic twins with inflammatory bowel disease. TCRdb re-called the 5' RACE reads, yielding one record per CDR3 amino acid sequence without DNA. The sample spans 150,000 to 200,000 distinct CDR3 sequences; the ten largest clones claim less than 8%. The sequenced sample was blood. These receptors all come from a human donor with ulcerative colitis or Crohn's disease, or a healthy co-twin of an affected twin (not recorded which).

V and J are TRBV5-1 and TRBJ2-1; TCRdb designates TRBD2, a call that cannot be tested without DNA. The CDR3 is made up of 17 amino acids. The germline CDR1 and CDR2 sequences are SGHRS and YFSETQ. CDR3 amino acids: CASSPKKTSGSHHEQFF.

V usage is TRBV7-2 and J usage is TRBJ2-2. The CDR3 totals 15 residues. Germline-derived CDR1 and CDR2 are SGHTA and FQGNSA. Here the CDR3 reads CASSLTESNTGELFF.

V and J are TRBV29-1 and TRBJ2-5; TCRdb picks TRBD1, but there is no DNA to check that call. The CDR3 length is 13 residues. Germline CDR1 and CDR2: SQVTM and ANQGSEA. This chain's CDR3 is CSVTPRGRETQYF.

J is TRBJ2-7 and V is TRBV19; TCRdb outputs TRBD2, but without DNA this stays unchecked. CDR3 length: 15 residues. CDR1 and CDR2 (germline): LNHDA, SQIVND (reference sequence). CDR3 amino acids: CASSTRTSGSYEQNF. Using reference TRBV19 and TRBJ2-7 for the parts outside the CDR3, the full variable domain is DGGITQSPKYLFRKEGQNVTLSCEQNLNHDAMYWYRQDPGQGLRLIYYSQIVNDFQKGDIAEGYSVSREKKESFPLTVTSAQKNPTAFYLCASSTRTSGSYEQNFGPGTRLTVT.

CDR3 amino acids: CASSLVDGYTF. The chain joins TRBV12-3 or TRBV12-4 to TRBJ1-2. This CDR3 region has 11 residues.

The rearrangement joins TRBV20-1 to TRBJ1-3. The CDR3 loop spans 15 amino acids. Germline V gives CDR1 DFQATT, CDR2 SNEGSKA (reference sequence). The CDR3 spells CSASDPKSSGNTIYF.

The chain recombines TRBV25-1 with TRBJ1-6; TCRdb's D gene call, TRBD1, goes unchecked for lack of DNA. Germline V gene sequence: CDR1 MGHDK, CDR2 SYGVNS. The CDR3 totals 13 residues. CDR3 in amino acids: CASSDTGYSPLHF.

V is TRBV7-2 and J is TRBJ1-5. Germline V gene lookup returns CDR1 SGHTA and CDR2 FQGNSA. CDR3 length: 13 residues. This CDR3 reads CASSFWGIQPQHF.

The J gene is TRBJ1-2, the V gene TRBV10-3; TCRdb's assignment of TRBD1 cannot be checked, as there is no DNA. The CDR3 consists of 15 residues. CDR1 and CDR2 from the germline V gene are ENHRY and SYGVKD. The CDR3 reads CAISEPGQINYGYTF.

This chain links TRBV4-2 with TRBJ2-5; TCRdb gives TRBD1 as the D gene, but with no DNA this cannot be confirmed. The CDR3 loop spans 15 amino acids. Germline V gene data show CDR1 as LGHNA and CDR2 as YNFKEQ. This CDR3 is CASSQGAGGGETQYF.

V gene TRBV27 combines with J gene TRBJ1-5. The germline V gene encodes CDR1 MNHEY and CDR2 SMNVEV (reference sequence). CDR3 size: 15 residues. This chain's CDR3 is CASSLFGQAGQPQHF.

The CDR3 sequence is CASSFKDRGEKLFF. The V call is TRBV27, the J call TRBJ1-4. CDR1 is MNHEY and CDR2 is SMNVEV in the germline V gene (reference sequence). The CDR3 sequence is 14 residues long.

This chain links TRBV27 with TRBJ2-2; TCRdb reports TRBD1, a call that lacks DNA to check it against. This CDR3 comprises 12 residues. Germline V lookup: CDR1 MNHEY, CDR2 SMNVEV (reference sequence). Here the CDR3 reads CASSLWGGELFF.

The V gene is TRBV6-1, the J gene TRBJ2-1; TCRdb indicates TRBD2, and absent DNA this call remains unverified. Looked up from germline, CDR1 is MNHNS and CDR2 is SASEGT. The length of the CDR3 is 15 residues. The CDR3 region is CASSHLAGAYNEQFF.

This sequence joins TRBV27 and TRBJ2-2; the TCRdb D gene call, TRBD2, has no DNA to confirm it. Germline V gives CDR1 MNHEY, CDR2 SMNVEV (reference sequence). This CDR3 has 17 amino acids. The chain's CDR3 is CASSISGGNAYTGELFF.

This chain connects TRBV4-3 to TRBJ1-5; TCRdb proposes TRBD1, but this gene call is untestable without DNA. CDR3 size: 15 residues. Germline V lookup: CDR1 LGHNA, CDR2 YSLEER. Here the CDR3 reads CASSRTGDSNQPQHF.

CDR3 sequence: CASSLDRTDTQYF. The chain has TRBV11-2 and TRBJ2-3. This CDR3 has 13 amino acids. CDR1 is SGHAT and CDR2 is FQNNGV in the germline V gene.

The CDR3 sequence is CASRMEGAAFGYTF. The chain employs TRBV7-9 and TRBJ1-2; TCRdb calls TRBD1, which cannot be checked without DNA. This CDR3 comprises 14 residues. Germline-derived CDR1 and CDR2 are SEHNR and FQNEAQ (reference sequence).

The rearrangement uses TRBV4-3 and TRBJ1-2; lacking DNA, the TRBD1 call made by TCRdb goes unchecked. The CDR3 consists of 15 residues. Germline lookup yields CDR1 LGHNA and CDR2 YSLEER. This CDR3 reads CASSQDRRTVTMYTF.

The V and J genes are TRBV6-5 and TRBJ2-1; TCRdb proposes TRBD2, but this gene call is untestable without DNA. Germline-derived CDR1 and CDR2 are MNHEY and SVGAGI. This CDR3 spans 15 amino acids. The CDR3 is CASSYFAGGHNEQFF.

CDR3 region: CASHPGGSEQYF. V usage is TRBV30 and J usage is TRBJ2-7; TCRdb indicates TRBD1, and absent DNA this call remains unverified. The CDR3 sequence is 12 residues long. Germline CDR1 and CDR2: GTSNPN and SVGIG (reference sequence).

The rearrangement uses TRBV25-1 and TRBJ2-7; the D call from TCRdb, TRBD1, cannot be confirmed without DNA. CDR1 is MGHDK and CDR2 is SYGVNS in the germline V gene. The CDR3 has 17 amino acids. This CDR3 is CASSASSKGPGSYEQYF.

The V gene is TRBV19, the J gene TRBJ1-3; TCRdb reports TRBD1, a call that lacks DNA to check it against. CDR1 and CDR2 (germline): LNHDA, SQIVND (reference sequence). This CDR3 is 14 amino acids long. This CDR3 reads CASSTQGTGNTIYF.

The chain couples TRBV20-1 to TRBJ2-3; the TCRdb call, TRBD2, lacks DNA for checking. Germline V gene lookup returns CDR1 DFQATT and CDR2 SNEGSKA (reference sequence). There are 15 residues in the CDR3. The CDR3 loop is CSALRTSGNADTQYF.

This chain connects TRBV7-2 to TRBJ2-7; as DNA is missing, the TRBD1 call by TCRdb cannot be tested. There are 13 residues in the CDR3. Germline-derived CDR1 and CDR2 are SGHTA and FQGNSA. The CDR3 is CASSRTGFNEQYF.

The chain recombines TRBV7-2 with TRBJ1-5. From germline, CDR1 is SGHTA and CDR2 FQGNSA. The CDR3 runs to 14 residues. CDR3 residues: CASSFAPVNQPQHF.

The chain combines TRBV7-9 with TRBJ2-5. The CDR3 totals 13 residues. Looked up from germline, CDR1 is SEHNR and CDR2 is FQNEAQ (reference sequence). The CDR3 region is CASSLPGLETQYF.

The chain joins TRBV7-8 to TRBJ2-6; the TCRdb call, TRBD1, lacks DNA for checking. This CDR3 has 16 amino acids. Per germline, CDR1 SGHVS and CDR2 FQNEAQ. This CDR3 is CASSRQGTSGANVLTF.